The source of this T cell receptor (beta chain) is a study of vaccination effects on CD4 cells after COVID-19. Study-wide findings and caveats: Recruitment yielded few convalescent patients, and the study had no early post-infection timepoints.

The germline gives CDR1 SGDLS, CDR2 YYNGEE. The CDR3 sequence is 17 residues long. V lost 0 bases, J lost 0 bases, and 4 bases stayed unmatched. The table came from immunoSEQ multiplex PCR; TCRdb's copy has only in-frame clones and leaves some out. The sample lists approximately 76,000 clones, around 76% occurring once. This clone showed up just once. Antigen specificity is unknown. Antigen-specific CD4+ T cells were expanded (with viral peptide pools) by the ViraFEST assay ahead of sequencing. At the end of 10 days of culture, CD4+ T cells were isolated. The study found no prior SARS-CoV-2 infection in the vaccine recipients, who tested negative for nucleocapsid antibodies. Cultures of some 1.8 million PBMC per well contained about 10 IU/ml IL-2 plus 10 ug/ml peptides.

The receptor comes from a human donor who received a COVID-19 vaccine. This sample comprised CD4+ T cells from PBMCs cultured with SARS-CoV-2 spike peptides, obtained before COVID-19 vaccination. This chain connects TRBV9 to TRBJ2-2, with 8 bases matching TRBD1. The CDR3: CASSVGDRRTNTGELFF. The CDR3 DNA reads TGTGCCAGCAGCGTAGGGGACAGGAGAACGAACACCGGGGAGCTGTTTTTT.